This TCR beta chain was observed in a study of CD8 T cells in ankylosing spondylitis. This clonotype was picked up one time. Its target is not known. The junction shows a germline mismatch at one end, possibly a read error. Findings and limits, study-wide: Matched ankylosing spondylitis synovial fluid reportedly showed significant enrichment of disease-linked clones.

Preparation of TCR beta libraries was done by quantitative 5'-RACE with molecular barcodes. TCRdb redid the calling of the 5' RACE reads with MiXCR, one entry per CDR3 protein. The data hold 200,000 to 250,000 distinct CDR3 sequences, with over 9.5% observed a single time. Germline V gene lookup returns CDR1 SGHRS and CDR2 YFSETQ. The CDR3 contains 15 residues. The sequencing sample was made of blood, either unsorted or a sorted T cell fraction (not recorded which). The source of this sequence is a male donor with ankylosing spondylitis or in good health (not recorded which). The V and J genes are TRBV5-1 and TRBJ2-2, with TRBD2 as a possible D gene (5 bases). The CDR3 DNA reads as TGCGGCAGCAGCTTGGGCGGGCCCAACATCGGGGAGCTGTTTTTT. This codes for CGSSLGGPNIGELFF.